These T cell receptor beta chains were read from a single sample in a study of CD8+CD57+ T cells in acquired aplastic anemia. TCRdb processed the reads anew with MiXCR; each CDR3 protein has one entry. The sample records under 250,000 distinct CDR3 sequences, approximately 65% being singletons. Sequencing input: sorted CD4+, CD8+, or CD8+CD57+ T cells (not recorded which) from PBMCs. Receptor source: a human donor with aplastic anemia. The CDR3 runs from the conserved cysteine through the conserved F or W. The D gene is left open where the match is weak. Not every row has a clone size; where given, it reads once, few, many or a size class.

v_call	d_call	clone_size	j_call	cdr3_aa	cdr3_nt
TRBV19	.	.	TRBJ2-2	CASTLYGTGELFF	TGTGCCAGTACACTCTACGGAACCGGGGAGCTGTTTTTT
TRBV20-1	.	.	TRBJ2-7	CSARPLGVPYEQYF	TGCAGTGCTAGGCCCCTCGGGGTCCCCTACGAGCAGTACTTC
TRBV20-1	.	few	TRBJ1-5	CSATRGSDSNQPQHF	TGCAGTGCTACCCGGGGTTCCGATAGCAATCAGCCCCAGCATTTT
TRBV19	.	.	TRBJ2-6	CASSIKQGRPGANVLTF	TGTGCCAGTAGTATTAAGCAGGGAAGGCCTGGGGCCAACGTCCTGACTTTC
TRBV24-1	TRBD1	many	TRBJ1-1	CASSSDRATEAFF	TGTGCCTCCAGCTCGGACAGGGCCACTGAAGCTTTCTTT
TRBV29-1	TRBD1	.	TRBJ1-2	CSVDRQGAAAAYGYTF	TGCAGCGTTGACCGGCAGGGGGCTGCGGCGGCGTATGGCTACACCTTC
TRBV11-3	.	once	TRBJ2-7	CASSHGGAYEQYF	TGTGCCAGCTCACATGGGGGCGCCTACGAGCAGTACTTC
TRBV24-1	TRBD2	.	TRBJ2-3	CATSDLLAGPDTQYF	TGTGCCACCAGTGACCTACTAGCGGGACCAGATACGCAGTATTTT
TRBV4-1	TRBD1	few	TRBJ2-6	CASSQDDRGAGANVLTF	TGCGCCAGCAGCCAAGATGACAGGGGGGCTGGGGCCAACGTCCTGACTTTC
TRBV29-1	TRBD1	.	TRBJ1-1	CSVSETGRTEAFF	TGCAGCGTTTCGGAGACAGGGCGTACTGAAGCTTTCTTT
TRBV29-1	.	.	TRBJ1-2	CSVEDSPRYGYTF	TGCAGCGTTGAAGACAGTCCACGCTATGGCTACACCTTC
TRBV20-1	.	few	TRBJ2-7	CSATVSRFDEQYF	TGCAGTGCCACCGTTTCTAGATTTGACGAGCAGTACTTC
TRBV20-1	.	few	TRBJ2-7	CSAKVFRGSSSRYEQYF	TGCAGTGCTAAAGTCTTCAGGGGCTCCTCGTCCCGCTACGAGCAGTACTTC
TRBV29-1	.	few	TRBJ2-1	CSAGGQVMWNEQFF	TGCAGCGCCGGGGGCCAGGTTATGTGGAATGAGCAGTTCTTC
TRBV10-3	.	.	TRBJ1-5	CAISEVGSNQPQHF	TGTGCCATCAGTGAGGTGGGTAGCAATCAGCCCCAGCATTTT
TRBV12-3/TRBV12-4	.	.	TRBJ2-7	CASSADSYYEQYF	TGTGCCAGCAGTGCGGACAGCTACTACGAGCAGTACTTC
TRBV7-3	.	.	TRBJ2-1	CASSFVRTTLNEQFF	TGTGCCAGCAGCTTCGTTAGGACTACCCTCAATGAGCAGTTCTTC
TRBV19	TRBD2	.	TRBJ2-1	CASRPTSGRADEQFF	TGTGCCAGTAGACCGACTAGCGGGAGGGCCGATGAGCAGTTCTTC
TRBV19	.	.	TRBJ2-7	CASSIGASLAGRDEQYF	TGTGCCAGTAGTATAGGGGCTAGCCTTGCCGGCCGGGACGAGCAGTACTTC
TRBV10-3	.	few	TRBJ2-7	CAISTGTLFEQYF	TGTGCCATCAGTACAGGGACCCTCTTCGAGCAGTACTTC
TRBV29-1	TRBD1	once	TRBJ2-3	CSVEQGASDTQYF	TGCAGCGTTGAACAGGGGGCGTCAGATACGCAGTATTTT
TRBV5-1	TRBD1	few	TRBJ2-7	CASSPGPGGNEQYF	TGCGCCAGCAGCCCAGGGCCAGGGGGCAACGAGCAGTACTTC
TRBV25-1	.	.	TRBJ2-2	CASSDFSQNTGELFF	TGTGCCAGCAGTGACTTCAGTCAGAACACCGGGGAGCTGTTTTTT
TRBV15	.	.	TRBJ2-1	CAASSPSGSYNEQFF	TGTGCCGCCAGCAGCCCCTCTGGCTCCTACAATGAGCAGTTCTTC
TRBV5-1	.	.	TRBJ2-5	CAISLAGYPQETQYF	TGCGCCATCAGCTTGGCCGGCTACCCCCAAGAGACCCAGTACTTC
TRBV20-1	TRBD1	.	TRBJ1-2	CSASQTGGAYGYTF	TGCAGTGCTAGCCAGACAGGGGGTGCCTATGGCTACACCTTC
TRBV12-3/TRBV12-4	.	many	TRBJ1-3	CASGGSGNTIYF	TGTGCCAGCGGGGGTTCTGGAAACACCATATATTTT
TRBV19	.	.	TRBJ2-7	CASSMSRGYEQYF	TGTGCCAGTAGTATGAGCCGGGGCTACGAGCAGTACTTC
TRBV15	.	many	TRBJ2-3	CATSRADIGTDTQYF	TGTGCCACCAGCAGAGCGGACATTGGCACAGATACGCAGTATTTT